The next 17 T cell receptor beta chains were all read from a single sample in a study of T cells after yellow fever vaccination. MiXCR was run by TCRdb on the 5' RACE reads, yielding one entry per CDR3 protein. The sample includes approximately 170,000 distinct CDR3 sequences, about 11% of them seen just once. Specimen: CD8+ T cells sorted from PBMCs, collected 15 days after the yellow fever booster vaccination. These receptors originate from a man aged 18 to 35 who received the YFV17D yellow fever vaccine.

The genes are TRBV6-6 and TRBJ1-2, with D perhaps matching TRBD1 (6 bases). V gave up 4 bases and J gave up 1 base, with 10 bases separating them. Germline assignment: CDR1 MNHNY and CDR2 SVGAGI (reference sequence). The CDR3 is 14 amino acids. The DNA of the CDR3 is TGTGCCAGCAGTTGGGACACTCTTAACTATGGCTACACCTTC. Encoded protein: CASSWDTLNYGYTF.

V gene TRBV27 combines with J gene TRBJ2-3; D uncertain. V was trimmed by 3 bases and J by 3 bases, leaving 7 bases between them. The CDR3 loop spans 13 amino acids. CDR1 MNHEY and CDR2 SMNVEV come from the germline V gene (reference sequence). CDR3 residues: CASSFRYTDTQYF. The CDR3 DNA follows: TGTGCCAGCAGTTTTCGGTATACAGATACGCAGTATTTT.

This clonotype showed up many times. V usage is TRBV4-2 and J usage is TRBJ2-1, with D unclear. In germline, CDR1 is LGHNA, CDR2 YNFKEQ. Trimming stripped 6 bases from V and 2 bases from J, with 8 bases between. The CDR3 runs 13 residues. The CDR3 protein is CASSDGPYNEQFF. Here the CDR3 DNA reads TGTGCCAGCAGTGATGGACCCTACAATGAGCAGTTCTTC.

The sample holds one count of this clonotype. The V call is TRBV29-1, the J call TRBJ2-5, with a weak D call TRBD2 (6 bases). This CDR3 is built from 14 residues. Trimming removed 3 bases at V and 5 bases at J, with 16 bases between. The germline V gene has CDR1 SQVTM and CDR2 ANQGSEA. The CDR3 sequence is CSVEAGDSDETQYF. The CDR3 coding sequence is TGCAGCGTTGAGGCCGGGGACTCTGATGAGACCCAGTACTTC. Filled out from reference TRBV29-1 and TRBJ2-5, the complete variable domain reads SAVISQKPSRDICQRGTSLTIQCQVDSQVTMMFWYRQQPGQSLTLIATANQGSEATYESGFVIDKFPISRPNLTFSTLTVSNMSPEDSSIYLCSVEAGDSDETQYFGPGTRLLVL.

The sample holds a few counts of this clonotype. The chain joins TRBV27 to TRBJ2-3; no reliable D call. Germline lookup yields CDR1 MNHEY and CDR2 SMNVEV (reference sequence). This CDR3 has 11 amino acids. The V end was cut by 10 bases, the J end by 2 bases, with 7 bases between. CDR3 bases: TGTGCCACGGTAGTCACAGATACGCAGTATTTT. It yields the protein CATVVTDTQYF.

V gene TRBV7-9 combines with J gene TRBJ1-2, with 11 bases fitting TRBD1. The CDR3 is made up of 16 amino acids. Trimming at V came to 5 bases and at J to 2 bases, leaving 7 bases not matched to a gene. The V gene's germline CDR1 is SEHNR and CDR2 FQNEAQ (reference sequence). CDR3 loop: CASSPRDRGWNYGYTF. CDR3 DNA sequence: TGTGCCAGCAGCCCGAGGGACAGGGGGTGGAACTATGGCTACACCTTC.

The CDR3 here is CASTGTSEYEQYF. The DNA for the CDR3 is TGTGCCAGTACCGGGACTAGCGAATACGAGCAGTACTTC. The chain uses TRBV6-1 and TRBJ2-7; TRBD2 agrees at 10 bases. This CDR3 comprises 13 residues. J was trimmed by 4 bases and V by 9 bases; bases with no gene match: 6. Germline V gene lookup returns CDR1 MNHNS and CDR2 SASEGT.

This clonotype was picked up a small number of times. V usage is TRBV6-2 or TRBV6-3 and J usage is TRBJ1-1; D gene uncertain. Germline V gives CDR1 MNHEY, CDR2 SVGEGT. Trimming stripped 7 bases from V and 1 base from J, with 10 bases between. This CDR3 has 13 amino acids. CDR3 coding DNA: TGTGCCAGCACGGGTTGGGGGAACACTGAAGCTTTCTTT. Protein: CASTGWGNTEAFF.

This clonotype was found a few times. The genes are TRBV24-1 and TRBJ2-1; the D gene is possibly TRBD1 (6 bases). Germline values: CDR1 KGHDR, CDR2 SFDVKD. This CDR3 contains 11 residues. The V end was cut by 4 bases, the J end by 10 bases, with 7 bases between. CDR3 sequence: CATSEQGEQFF. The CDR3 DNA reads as TGTGCCACCAGTGAGCAGGGGGAGCAGTTCTTC.

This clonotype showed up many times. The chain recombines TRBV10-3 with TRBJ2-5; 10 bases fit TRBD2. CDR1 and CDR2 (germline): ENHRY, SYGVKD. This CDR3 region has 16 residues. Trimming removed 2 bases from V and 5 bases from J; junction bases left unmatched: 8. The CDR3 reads CAISEPAGGPMETQYF. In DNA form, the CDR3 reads TGTGCCATCAGTGAGCCAGCGGGGGGGCCTATGGAGACCCAGTACTTC.

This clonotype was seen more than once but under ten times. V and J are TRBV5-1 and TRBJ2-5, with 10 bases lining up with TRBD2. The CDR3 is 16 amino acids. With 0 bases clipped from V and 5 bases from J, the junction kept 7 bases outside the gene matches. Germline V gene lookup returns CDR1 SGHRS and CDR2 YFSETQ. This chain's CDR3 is CASSLGAGGLMETQYF. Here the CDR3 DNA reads TGCGCCAGCAGCTTGGGAGCGGGGGGGCTCATGGAGACCCAGTACTTC.

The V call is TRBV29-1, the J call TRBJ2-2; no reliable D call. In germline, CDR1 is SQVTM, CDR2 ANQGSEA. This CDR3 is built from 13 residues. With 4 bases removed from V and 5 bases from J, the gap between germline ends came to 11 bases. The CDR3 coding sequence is TGCAGCGTTGGTCGGGTCGGTACCGGGGAGCTGTTTTTT. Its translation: CSVGRVGTGELFF.

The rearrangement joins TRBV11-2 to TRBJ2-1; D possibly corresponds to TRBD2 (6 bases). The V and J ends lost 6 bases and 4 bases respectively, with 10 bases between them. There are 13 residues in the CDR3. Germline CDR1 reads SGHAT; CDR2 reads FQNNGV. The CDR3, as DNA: TGTGCCAGCAGATCTAGCGTGTACAATGAGCAGTTCTTC. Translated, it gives CASRSSVYNEQFF.

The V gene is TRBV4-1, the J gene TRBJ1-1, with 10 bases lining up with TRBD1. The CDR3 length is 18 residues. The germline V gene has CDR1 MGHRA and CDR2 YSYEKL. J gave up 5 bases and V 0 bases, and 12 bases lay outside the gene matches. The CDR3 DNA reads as TGCGCCAGCAGCCAAGACCCGGGACAGGGGAGGGTTGGGACTGAAGCTTTCTTT. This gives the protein CASSQDPGQGRVGTEAFF.

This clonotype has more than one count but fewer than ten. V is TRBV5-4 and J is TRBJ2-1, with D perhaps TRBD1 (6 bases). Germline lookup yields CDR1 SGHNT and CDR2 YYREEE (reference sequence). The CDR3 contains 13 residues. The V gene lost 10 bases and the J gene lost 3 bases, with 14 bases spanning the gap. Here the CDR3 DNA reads TGTGCCGTCCGAAGAGGGGGCTACAATGAGCAGTTCTTC. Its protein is CAVRRGGYNEQFF.

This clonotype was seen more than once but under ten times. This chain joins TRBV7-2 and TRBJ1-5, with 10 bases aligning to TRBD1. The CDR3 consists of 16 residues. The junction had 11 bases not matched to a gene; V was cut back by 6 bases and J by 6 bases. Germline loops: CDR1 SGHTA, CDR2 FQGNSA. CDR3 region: CASSYRQGARGQPQHF. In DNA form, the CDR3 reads TGTGCCAGCAGTTACAGACAGGGGGCGCGGGGTCAGCCCCAGCATTTT.

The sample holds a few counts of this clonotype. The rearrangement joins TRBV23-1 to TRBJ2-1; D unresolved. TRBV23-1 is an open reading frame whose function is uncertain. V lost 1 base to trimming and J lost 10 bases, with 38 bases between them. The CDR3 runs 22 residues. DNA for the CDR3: TGCGCCAGCAGTCAATTCTTTCCGGGCTCGGCTCTTTGTGTTGGGGTATTAGTAGAGCAGTTCTTC. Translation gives CASSQFFPGSALCVGVLVEQFF.